There are many counts of the clone carrying this T cell receptor beta chain. Its antigen is still unknown. These data are taken from a study of T cells after posttransplantation cyclophosphamide. The repertoire was sequenced with immunoSEQ multiplex PCR; TCRdb's copy has only in-frame clones and lacks some. The data show roughly 40,000 clones, with none appearing a single time. The study, taken as a whole, reports: Recipient CMV seropositivity and CMV reactivation strongly tracked TRB clonality. Later blood repertoires were often dominated by clones from the donor CD8+ memory compartment.

Looked up from germline, CDR1 is MNHEY and CDR2 is SMNVEV (reference sequence). V was pared by 0 bases and J by 2 bases, with 9 bases of the junction left unmatched. This CDR3 has 18 residues. The specimen sequenced was PBMCs. This sequence joins TRBV27 and TRBJ1-5, with 8 bases fitting TRBD1. This sequence was found in a woman in her forties or fifties in good health and a related stem cell transplant donor. The CDR3 DNA reads as TGTGCCAGCAGTTTATCTCGGGCAGGGGGCTACGGCAATCAGCCCCAGCATTTT. Protein: CASSLSRAGGYGNQPQHF.